A selection of T cell receptor beta chains follows, all from one sample in a study of blood T cell repertoires in COVID-19. Assay: immunoSEQ multiplex PCR; the TCRdb copy retains only in-frame clones and omits some. Of about 180,000 clones listed, more than 75% are singletons. Sequencing was performed on PBMCs or T cells enriched from blood (not recorded which). Every receptor here comes from a woman in her 50s who had recovered from COVID-19. Both conserved end residues are part of each CDR3. A D gene is named only where the DNA matches it firmly. Rows may omit the clone size; those that give it use once, few, many or a size class.

v_call,d_call,clone_size,j_call,cdr3_nt,cdr3_aa
TRBV6-5,NA,NA,TRBJ1-1,TGTGCCAGCAGCCCCGGGCGGGAGGGCACTGAAGCTTTCTTT,CASSPGREGTEAFF
TRBV4-2,NA,NA,TRBJ2-7,TGTGCCAGCAGCCATGCTAGGACTATCTCCTACGAGCAGTACTTC,CASSHARTISYEQYF
TRBV2,NA,few,TRBJ2-5,TGTGCCAGCAGTTCCCTTAGCGGTAGCGGTGTGACCCAGTACTTC,CASSSLSGSGVTQYF
TRBV5-1,NA,few,TRBJ2-5,TGCGCCAGCAGGGGGGCAGTTCAAGAGACCCAGTACTTC,CASRGAVQETQYF
TRBV3-1/TRBV3-2,NA,NA,TRBJ1-1,TGTGCCAGCAGCCTGGAACAGTCAGCCGAAGCTTTCTTT,CASSLEQSAEAFF
TRBV5-1,NA,few,TRBJ1-1,TGCGCCAGCAGCTTGGAGGCCAGGGGCACTGAAGCTTTCTTT,CASSLEARGTEAFF
TRBV14,TRBD2,NA,TRBJ2-7,TGTGCCAGCAGCCCTGGTGGTAGCGGGCCGGTAACGGAGCAGTACTTC,CASSPGGSGPVTEQYF
TRBV7-7,NA,NA,TRBJ2-2,TGTGCCAGCAGCTTAGCGGGAGTCTCTGGGACCGGGGAGCTGTTTTTT,CASSLAGVSGTGELFF
TRBV18,TRBD1,NA,TRBJ1-4,TGTGCCAGCTCACCCGGGAGGCAGGGGGCGAATGAAAAACTGTTTTTT,CASSPGRQGANEKLFF
TRBV28,NA,NA,TRBJ1-4,TGTGCCAGCAGTCCCAGACTGGAAAAACTGTTTTTT,CASSPRLEKLFF
TRBV7-9,TRBD1,few,TRBJ1-1,TGTGCCAGCAGCCCTCGAGGGACAGGGCTGAACACTGAAGCTTTCTTT,CASSPRGTGLNTEAFF
TRBV28,NA,NA,TRBJ1-5,TGTGCCAGCAGTTCAGGGAATCAGCCCCAGCATTTT,CASSSGNQPQHF
TRBV4-2,TRBD2,NA,TRBJ2-7,TGTGCCAGCAGCCAAGACGGACTACTTCGGGAGGATATCTACGAGCAGTACTTC,CASSQDGLLREDIYEQYF
TRBV7-2,TRBD1,NA,TRBJ2-5,TGTGCCAGCAGCTTAGCGGGGGACAGGAATCAAGAGACCCAGTACTTC,CASSLAGDRNQETQYF
TRBV7-9,NA,NA,TRBJ1-2,TGTGCCAGCAGCTTAGGCCTTACCACAGACTATGGCTACACCTTC,CASSLGLTTDYGYTF
TRBV19,TRBD1,NA,TRBJ1-2,TGTGCCAGTAGTGCGACCCGGGACAGGGTATTTGGCTACACCTTC,CASSATRDRVFGYTF
TRBV11-2,TRBD1,once,TRBJ2-7,TGTGCCAGCAGCTTAGGGCCAGGGGGAGCTTCCTACGAGCAGTACTTC,CASSLGPGGASYEQYF
TRBV6-5,NA,once,TRBJ2-7,TGTGCCAGCAGTTACGGGGGCACGCAGTACTTC,CASSYGGTQYF
TRBV6-2/TRBV6-3,NA,NA,TRBJ2-2,TGTGCCAGCAGTCAACAGGGTTCCGGGGAGCTGTTTTTT,CASSQQGSGELFF
TRBV24-1,NA,NA,TRBJ1-2,TGTGCCACCAGTGATTCAACGACGACGGGATTAAATGGCTACACCTTC,CATSDSTTTGLNGYTF
TRBV2,NA,NA,TRBJ2-7,TGTGCCAGCACCGGTATCCTGATAAGCTCCTACGAGCAGTACTTC,CASTGILISSYEQYF
TRBV12-3/TRBV12-4,TRBD1,NA,TRBJ1-5,TGTGCCAGCAGTTTGACAGGGAATCAGCCCCAGCATTTT,CASSLTGNQPQHF
TRBV29-1,TRBD1,NA,TRBJ2-7,TGCAGCGTGTGGACAGGTTCCTACGAGCAGTACTTC,CSVWTGSYEQYF
TRBV6-5,TRBD2,once,TRBJ2-3,TGTGCCAGCATGACTAGCGGGGGTGTGACAGATACGCAGTATTTT,CASMTSGGVTDTQYF
TRBV30,TRBD1,NA,TRBJ2-7,TGTGCCTGGACCACCCCGGGACAGGGTTTGGTCGAGCAGTACTTC,CAWTTPGQGLVEQYF
TRBV19,TRBD1,few,TRBJ1-6,TGTGCCAGTAAGGGGACAGGAGACTCACCCCTCCACTTT,CASKGTGDSPLHF
TRBV19,NA,NA,TRBJ1-2,TGTGCCAGTAGCCCCCTTCCAGGGGCAGACTATGGCTACACCTTC,CASSPLPGADYGYTF
TRBV19,TRBD1,NA,TRBJ1-2,TGTGCCAGTAGTAATTACAGGGGAGTCGGCTACACCTTC,CASSNYRGVGYTF
TRBV3-1/TRBV3-2,NA,NA,TRBJ2-5,TGTGCCAGCAGCCTCCGGGAGACCCAGTACTTC,CASSLRETQYF
TRBV7-9,NA,NA,TRBJ2-3,TGTGCCAGCAGCTTCCAGGACTTGAAGGCAGATACGCAGTATTTT,CASSFQDLKADTQYF
TRBV2,TRBD2,NA,TRBJ2-5,TGTGCCAGCAGTCCCGGGACTAGCCTGGAGACCCAGTACTTC,CASSPGTSLETQYF
TRBV10-3,NA,NA,TRBJ2-7,TGTGCCATCAGTGAGGGACAGTTCTACGAGCAGTACTTC,CAISEGQFYEQYF
TRBV28,TRBD1,NA,TRBJ1-5,TGTGCCAGCAGTGGGGACAGTAATCAGCCCCAGCATTTT,CASSGDSNQPQHF
TRBV7-3,NA,NA,TRBJ2-6,TGTGCCAGCAGCGCCGGAGGCTCTGGGGCCAACGTCCTGACTTTC,CASSAGGSGANVLTF
TRBV25-1,NA,NA,TRBJ1-2,TGTGCCAGCAGTGAACACGGCAACGGGGCCGGAGGGTTGAGCTACACCTTC,CASSEHGNGAGGLSYTF
TRBV9,TRBD2,NA,TRBJ2-7,TGTGCCAGCAGCGTAGCGGCTAGCGGGAGTTTCTACGAGCAGTACTTC,CASSVAASGSFYEQYF
TRBV3-1/TRBV3-2,NA,NA,TRBJ1-6,TGTGCCAGCAGCCAAATCTCAGGGAGGGGTTCACCCCTCCACTTT,CASSQISGRGSPLHF
TRBV28,TRBD1,few,TRBJ1-5,TGTGCCAGCAGTCCCGCCTCAGGGGGCGATAAGCCCCAGCATTTT,CASSPASGGDKPQHF
TRBV28,NA,once,TRBJ1-1,TGTGCCAGTGTAAAACAGGGACAAGCTTTCTTT,CASVKQGQAFF
TRBV19,TRBD1,NA,TRBJ1-2,TGTGCCAGTAAGCAGGGGGCAAGCATCTATGGCTACACCTTC,CASKQGASIYGYTF
TRBV5-6,TRBD1,NA,TRBJ2-1,TGTGCCAGCAGCTTGGGACAGGGGGCTACCAATGAGCAGTTCTTC,CASSLGQGATNEQFF
TRBV5-1,TRBD1,NA,TRBJ1-1,TGCGCCAGCAGCTCGGGACAGGGGGCTGAAGCTTTCTTT,CASSSGQGAEAFF
TRBV19,TRBD1,NA,TRBJ1-1,TGTGCCAGTAGCTCCAACAGGGGGACTGAAGCTTTCTTT,CASSSNRGTEAFF